The 23 T cell receptor beta chains given below trace back to one sample, sequenced in a study of monozygotic twins with inflammatory bowel disease. TCRdb re-called the 5' RACE reads and gives one entry per CDR3 protein, without DNA. Its listing shows 350,000 to 500,000 distinct CDR3 sequences. Sequencing was done on a sample of blood. The receptor set was obtained from a human donor with ulcerative colitis or Crohn's disease, or a healthy co-twin of an affected twin (not recorded which).

The chain uses TRBV19 and TRBJ2-3; TCRdb's assignment of TRBD2 cannot be checked, as there is no DNA. The CDR3 is made up of 14 amino acids. Germline CDR1 reads LNHDA; CDR2 reads SQIVND (reference sequence). CDR3 sequence: CASSEGSSGDTQYF.

This chain connects TRBV7-3 to TRBJ1-1; TCRdb returns TRBD1, unconfirmable since there is no DNA. Germline CDR1 reads SGHTA; CDR2 reads FQGTGA. The CDR3 is made up of 15 amino acids. The CDR3 region is CASSPTGDRAPEAFF.

The chain employs TRBV7-2 and TRBJ1-5. Germline V lookup: CDR1 SGHTA, CDR2 FQGNSA. The CDR3 length is 15 residues. This CDR3 reads CASTLGGGSNQPQHF.

The V gene is TRBV5-1, the J gene TRBJ2-7; TCRdb gives TRBD1 as the D gene, but with no DNA this cannot be confirmed. Germline lookup yields CDR1 SGHRS and CDR2 YFSETQ. The CDR3 contains 16 residues. CDR3 protein: CASSLAIGTGVEEQYF.

The chain combines TRBV29-1 with TRBJ2-5. Germline loops: CDR1 SQVTM, CDR2 ANQGSEA. The CDR3 runs to 13 residues. The chain's CDR3 is CSVGRRFQETQYF.

The chain joins TRBV20-1 to TRBJ2-5. CDR3 length: 13 amino acids. Germline V CDR1 and CDR2: DFQATT, SNEGSKA (reference sequence). The CDR3 loop is CSARSQIQETQYF.

This chain joins TRBV20-1 and TRBJ2-4; the D call from TCRdb, TRBD1, cannot be confirmed without DNA. The CDR3 has 17 residues. Germline lookup yields CDR1 DFQATT and CDR2 SNEGSKA (reference sequence). The CDR3 loop reads CSARGLSGNLAKNIQYF.

The gene calls are TRBV5-1 and TRBJ2-2; there is no DNA to check the TCRdb D call of TRBD1. This CDR3 is built from 15 residues. Germline V gene data show CDR1 as SGHRS and CDR2 as YFSETQ. The CDR3 region is CATTARDRGSGELFF.

The chain links TRBV10-3 to TRBJ1-5; as DNA is missing, the TRBD1 call by TCRdb cannot be tested. CDR3 length equals 15 residues. Germline V gives CDR1 ENHRY, CDR2 SYGVKD. This CDR3 is CAISEDRISNQPQHF.

The V gene is TRBV6-5, the J gene TRBJ2-5; TCRdb indicates TRBD2, and absent DNA this call remains unverified. Germline CDR1 reads MNHEY; CDR2 reads SVGAGI. This CDR3 contains 13 residues. The CDR3 loop reads CASAEGGEETQYF.

The CDR3 sequence is CASSELKETQYF. The chain recombines TRBV12-3 or TRBV12-4 with TRBJ2-5. This CDR3 comprises 12 residues.

This sequence joins TRBV10-3 and TRBJ2-4. Germline V CDR1 and CDR2: ENHRY, SYGVKD. The CDR3 runs to 13 residues. The CDR3 loop is CAISEQAKNIQYF.

This chain uses TRBV12-5 with TRBJ1-2; the TRBD1 assignment by TCRdb is unverifiable without DNA. From germline, CDR1 is LGHNT and CDR2 FRNRAP. This CDR3 is 15 amino acids long. CDR3 sequence: CASGLFAGGAYGYTF.

The chain combines TRBV12-3 or TRBV12-4 with TRBJ2-1; without DNA, the TCRdb call of TRBD1 cannot be checked. The CDR3 is made up of 16 amino acids. The CDR3 reads CASSPSDPGKDNEQFF.

This chain joins TRBV10-3 and TRBJ2-5. Germline V gene sequence: CDR1 ENHRY, CDR2 SYGVKD. The CDR3 is 12 residues long. The CDR3 loop is CAISEPLQTQYF.

J is TRBJ2-5 and V is TRBV11-2; TCRdb reports TRBD2, a call that lacks DNA to check it against. The germline V gene has CDR1 SGHAT and CDR2 FQNNGV. CDR3 size: 17 residues. This CDR3 reads CASSLDRSPPLQETQYF.

The V call is TRBV5-1, the J call TRBJ2-2; TCRdb names TRBD2, which stays unverified in the absence of DNA. The length of the CDR3 is 14 residues. Germline CDR1 is SGHRS and CDR2 is YFSETQ. The CDR3 protein is CASIRDFNTGELFF.

The genes are TRBV20-1 and TRBJ2-2; TCRdb proposes TRBD1, but this gene call is untestable without DNA. This CDR3 is 15 amino acids long. Germline V gene data show CDR1 as DFQATT and CDR2 as SNEGSKA (reference sequence). CDR3 loop: CSALSETEFTGELFF.

The chain's CDR3 is CASSVTGTGSSTYEQYF. The gene calls are TRBV6-1 and TRBJ2-7; TCRdb returns TRBD1, unconfirmable since there is no DNA. The CDR3 loop spans 17 amino acids. Per the germline V gene, CDR1 is MNHNS and CDR2 is SASEGT.

The rearrangement uses TRBV19 and TRBJ2-3. This CDR3 has 13 amino acids. Per germline, CDR1 LNHDA and CDR2 SQIVND (reference sequence). Here the CDR3 reads CASSSRGGDTQYF.

The rearrangement joins TRBV18 to TRBJ2-7; TCRdb lists TRBD2, though no DNA is available to test this call. CDR3 length: 13 amino acids. Germline CDR1 KGHSH, CDR2 LQKENI. The CDR3 loop reads CASSPKRSNEQYF.

The chain is built from TRBV7-2 and TRBJ1-6. CDR1 SGHTA and CDR2 FQGNSA come from the germline V gene. CDR3 length equals 16 residues. CDR3 sequence: CASSLALVIYNSPLHF.

The CDR3 sequence is CASSLWVAGGYEQFF. The chain is built from TRBV5-6 and TRBJ2-1; TCRdb's D call of TRBD2 is untestable without DNA. The CDR3 loop spans 15 amino acids. Germline values: CDR1 SGHDT, CDR2 YYEEEE. The full variable domain, its missing parts supplied by reference TRBV5-6 and TRBJ2-1, is DAGVTQSPTHLIKTRGQQVTLRCSPKSGHDTVSWYQQALGQGPQFIFQYYEEEERQRGNFPDRFSGHQFPNYSSELNVNALLLGDSALYLCASSLWVAGGYEQFFGPGTRLTVL.